This T cell receptor (beta chain) was identified during a study of metastatic and nonmetastatic thyroid tumors. On the study more broadly: Repertoire data that came from the blood and tumor or nodule tissue of malignant and benign thyroid patients were compared.

All patients were treatment-naive before thyroid surgery. This CDR3 is 13 amino acids long. The V gene lost 6 bases and the J gene lost 7 bases, with 15 bases spanning the gap. CDR1 and CDR2 from the germline V gene are MNHEY and SMNVEV (reference sequence). Study-level findings and limits: According to reports, the diversity of TCR beta was significantly higher in malignant thyroid tumors than in benign nodules, and this held in both blood and tumor samples.

This clone is medium-sized (0.01 to 0.1%) in the sample. The antigen is undetermined. As handled by the study authors: Built for papillary thyroid cancer, a distant-metastasis classifier drew on CDR3 differences across clinicopathological groups. Through MiXCR, TCRdb re-clonotyped the PCR reads. The V and J calls were not made by the authors but by TCRdb's processing. Of about 28,000 clones in the sample, 20% to 25% were seen once. The sequenced sample was blood. This chain connects TRBV27 to TRBJ1-2; possibly TRBD1 for D (5 bases). This receptor was identified in a female donor with papillary thyroid cancer or a benign thyroid nodule (not recorded which). Some clones in this sample may be carry-over from other donors' samples. In DNA form, the CDR3 reads TGTGCCAGCAGGCTGGTTTCAGGGTTTGGCTACACCTTC. Its protein product is CASRLVSGFGYTF.